This TCR beta chain was found in a study of cytomegalovirus exposure and HLA in healthy donors. Study results and caveats: Confirmation was obtained in vitro that three CMV-associated chains are specific for CMV antigens.

Here immunoSEQ multiplex PCR was the method, and the copy in TCRdb shows in-frame clones only, minus some. This sample has about 130,000 clones, with 89% found just once. An approximately 130-subject validation cohort, separate from the 666-subject first cohort, supplied the donors. The CDR3 covers 13 residues. Germline V gene sequence: CDR1 MDHEN, CDR2 SYDVKM. The V end lost 5 bases, the J end lost 4 bases, and 9 bases lay between the germline ends. Regarding this clone: The antigen is not known.

The chain links TRBV28 to TRBJ2-1; D gene uncertain. This clonotype was obtained from a woman under 30 in good health and CMV-seronegative. Sequencing was carried out using PBMCs. The CDR3 loop reads CASSDDKYNEQFF. The DNA for the CDR3 is TGTGCCAGCAGTGATGACAAATACAATGAGCAGTTCTTC.